This T cell receptor beta chain is from a study of blood T cells in healthy people across ages. This clonotype has a handful of counts. Its matching antigen is unknown. The authors ran a second PCR of about 6 to 12 cycles using a sample-barcoded 5' primer and a J-beta primer mix. Each cDNA molecule carried a tag from a template-switch adaptor that contained 12 random nucleotides. CDR3-containing paired-end reads numbering at least 2.5 million came from each sample. Using its own MiXCR run on the 5' RACE reads, TCRdb lists one record per CDR3 protein. The sample lists about a million distinct CDR3 sequences; roughly 51% were seen once. Study observations and caveats: There were more naive CD4+ cells and higher diversity in long-lived donors than in aged donors. Unsorted PBMCs ruled out conclusive naive versus antigen-experienced comparison.

Trimming cost V 1 base and J 3 bases, with 7 bases left between them. CDR1 is LGHNA and CDR2 is YSLEER in the germline V gene. CDR3 length: 13 residues. The rearrangement links TRBV4-3 to TRBJ2-7; D not resolved. This receptor was identified in an older woman in good health. Sequencing input: blood. CDR3 sequence reads: CASSQGLVYEQYF. The CDR3 DNA reads TGCGCCAGCAGCCAAGGATTAGTCTACGAGCAGTACTTC.